This record looks at one TCR beta chain sequence and its context. Per germline, CDR1 SGHRS and CDR2 YFSETQ. With 0 bases removed from V and 2 bases from J, the gap between germline ends came to 10 bases. The length of the CDR3 is 15 residues. Together with a sample-barcoded 5' primer, a J-beta primer mix was included in a second PCR lasting roughly 6 to 12 cycles. TCRdb independently ran MiXCR on the 5' RACE reads; one entry per CDR3 protein. The data show more than 450,000 distinct CDR3 sequences, about 27% seen once. The sample originates from a study of blood T cells in healthy people across ages. These data are also associated with another study on T cells of mothers and their children.

Sequences were obtained from blood. This clonotype originated in a boy aged 2 to 10 in good health. The V and J genes are TRBV5-1 and TRBJ2-3; D is unclear. The CDR3 loop is CASSLVSVFTDTQYF. CDR3 sequence (DNA): TGCGCCAGCAGCTTGGTTTCAGTGTTCACAGATACGCAGTATTTT. The whole variable domain, remainder taken from reference TRBV5-1 and TRBJ2-3, is KAGVTQTPRYLIKTRGQQVTLSCSPISGHRSVSWYQQTPGQGLQFLFEYFSETQRNKGNFPGRFSGRQFSNSRSEMNVSTLELGDSALYLCASSLVSVFTDTQYFGPGTRLTVL.